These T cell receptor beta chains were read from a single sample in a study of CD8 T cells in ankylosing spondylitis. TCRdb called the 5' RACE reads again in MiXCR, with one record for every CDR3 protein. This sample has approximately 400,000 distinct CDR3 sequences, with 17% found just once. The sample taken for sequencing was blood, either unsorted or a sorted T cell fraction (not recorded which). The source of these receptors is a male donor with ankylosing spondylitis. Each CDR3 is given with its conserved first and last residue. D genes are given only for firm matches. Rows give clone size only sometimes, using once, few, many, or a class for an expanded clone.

CASSLGGPSAEAFF | TGTGCCAGCAGTTTAGGGGGGCCTAGCGCTGAAGCTTTCTTT | TRBV28 | - | TRBJ1-1 | -
CASSKERPQHF | TGCGCCAGCAGCAAGGAAAGGCCCCAGCATTTT | TRBV5-1 | - | TRBJ1-5 | many
CASINRVGTGELFF | TGTGCCAGCATTAACAGGGTGGGCACCGGGGAGCTGTTTTTT | TRBV6-5 | - | TRBJ2-2 | -
CSAHGSGELFF | TGCAGCGCCCACGGGTCTGGGGAGCTGTTTTTT | TRBV29-1 | - | TRBJ2-2 | -
CASTTSGSSYNEQFF | TGTGCCAGCACAACTAGCGGGAGCTCCTACAATGAGCAGTTCTTC | TRBV12-3/TRBV12-4 | TRBD2 | TRBJ2-1 | -
CASSLAPNSNQPQHF | TGTGCCAGCAGCTTAGCACCAAATAGCAATCAGCCCCAGCATTTT | TRBV7-6 | - | TRBJ1-5 | -
CASSLYSGPNTGELFF | TGTGCCAGCAGCTTATATTCCGGACCTAACACCGGGGAGCTGTTTTTT | TRBV11-2 | - | TRBJ2-2 | -
CSITGTPYNEQFF | TGCAGCATAACCGGGACTCCCTACAATGAGCAGTTCTTC | TRBV29-1 | - | TRBJ2-1 | few
CASSRGTGGLDEQFF | TGTGCCAGCTCACGCGGGACAGGGGGCTTGGATGAGCAGTTCTTC | TRBV18 | TRBD1 | TRBJ2-1 | few
CSARWDHPEIFSYNEQFF | TGCAGTGCTAGGTGGGACCACCCTGAGATTTTCTCCTACAATGAGCAGTTCTTC | TRBV20-1 | - | TRBJ2-1 | few
CASSFTGVYGYTF | TGTGCCAGCAGTTTTACAGGGGTCTATGGCTACACCTTC | TRBV12-3/TRBV12-4 | TRBD1 | TRBJ1-2 | -
CASSFTGVETQYF | TGTGCCAGCAGCTTTACAGGGGTGGAGACCCAGTACTTC | TRBV7-9 | TRBD1 | TRBJ2-5 | few
CASSYKGGQPQHF | TGTGCCAGCAGTTACAAGGGGGGACAGCCCCAGCATTTT | TRBV6-6 | - | TRBJ1-5 | -
CATSPAEIQETQYF | TGTGCCACCAGCCCGGCAGAAATACAAGAGACCCAGTACTTC | TRBV24-1 | - | TRBJ2-5 | -
CASSERLGADTQYF | TGTGCCAGCAGCGAGCGGTTGGGGGCAGATACGCAGTATTTT | TRBV7-2 | - | TRBJ2-3 | few
CASSQGRDGTDTQYF | TGCGCCAGCAGCCAGGGACGGGATGGGACAGATACGCAGTATTTT | TRBV4-1 | - | TRBJ2-3 | -
CASSQGAGGQITDTQYF | TGCGCCAGCAGCCAAGGGGCGGGGGGGCAGATCACAGATACGCAGTATTTT | TRBV4-1 | TRBD2 | TRBJ2-3 | -
CASSLGTQRDEQFF | TGTGCCAGCAGCTTGGGGACGCAGCGGGATGAGCAGTTCTTC | TRBV5-4 | - | TRBJ2-1 | -
CASSEAENTDTQYF | TGTGCCAGCAGTGAAGCTGAAAACACAGATACGCAGTATTTT | TRBV2 | - | TRBJ2-3 | -
CASSYTGKSGNTIYF | TGTGCCAGCAGCTACACAGGGAAGTCTGGAAACACCATATATTTT | TRBV3-1 | - | TRBJ1-3 | few
CASSLERVYGYTF | TGCGCCAGCAGCTTGGAACGAGTCTATGGCTACACCTTC | TRBV5-1 | - | TRBJ1-2 | -
CATSPGLAGGEGRAGELFF | TGTGCCACCAGTCCGGGACTAGCGGGAGGAGAGGGGAGGGCCGGGGAGCTGTTTTTT | TRBV24-1 | TRBD2 | TRBJ2-2 | -
CASSRSWTGGFSYNEQFF | TGCGCCAGCAGCCGAAGTTGGACAGGGGGATTTTCCTACAATGAGCAGTTCTTC | TRBV4-3 | TRBD1 | TRBJ2-1 | -
CSASKSGRGDTQYF | TGCAGCGCCTCCAAGAGCGGGAGAGGGGATACGCAGTATTTT | TRBV29-1 | TRBD2 | TRBJ2-3 | few
CASSTLAGIGELFF | TGTGCCAGCAGTACACTAGCGGGAATCGGGGAGCTGTTTTTT | TRBV7-2 | TRBD2 | TRBJ2-2 | once
CASSYKLSGASGLHEQFF | TGTGCCAGCAGTTACAAACTTTCCGGGGCTAGCGGGCTCCATGAGCAGTTCTTC | TRBV6-2/TRBV6-3 | TRBD2 | TRBJ2-1 | many
CAWSVRAPSGYGYTF | TGTGCCTGGAGTGTACGTGCACCGTCGGGCTATGGCTACACCTTC | TRBV30 | - | TRBJ1-2 | -
CATSDSGTSGRTDTQYF | TGTGCCACCAGTGATTCAGGGACTAGCGGCCGCACAGATACGCAGTATTTT | TRBV24-1 | TRBD2 | TRBJ2-3 | -
CASSSGRGGETQYF | TGTGCCAGCAGTTCAGGGCGCGGGGGAGAGACCCAGTACTTC | TRBV12-3/TRBV12-4 | TRBD2 | TRBJ2-5 | few
CATSGQGAMIYNSPLHF | TGTGCCACGTCGGGACAGGGGGCTATGATTTATAATTCACCCCTCCACTTT | TRBV10-3 | TRBD1 | TRBJ1-6 | -
CATRQGVKETQYF | TGTGCCACCAGACAGGGGGTAAAAGAGACCCAGTACTTC | TRBV6-6 | TRBD1 | TRBJ2-5 | few
CRGVGGSEAFF | TGCAGGGGGGTAGGGGGCAGTGAAGCTTTCTTT | TRBV20-1 | TRBD1 | TRBJ1-1 | -
CASSGGQGETQYF | TGTGCCAGCAGTGGGGGACAGGGAGAGACCCAGTACTTC | TRBV12-3/TRBV12-4 | TRBD1 | TRBJ2-5 | few
CATSGSSGQSSGANVLTF | TGTGCCACCAGTGGGTCTTCGGGACAGAGCTCTGGGGCCAACGTCCTGACTTTC | TRBV24-1 | TRBD1 | TRBJ2-6 | -
CASSDLTPDEQYF | TGTGCCAGCAGTGACCTTACGCCCGACGAGCAGTACTTC | TRBV25-1 | - | TRBJ2-7 | few
CASSLGLGLSYEQYF | TGTGCCAGCAGTTTAGGACTAGGTCTTTCCTACGAGCAGTACTTC | TRBV12-3/TRBV12-4 | - | TRBJ2-7 | many